The entry below describes one T cell receptor (beta chain). The entry originates in a study of blood T cell repertoires in COVID-19. Study details: From T cells, B-cell-depleted T cells, or PBMCs came the material, which was cDNA or gDNA.

As processed by the authors: For nucleated cells, counts were estimated from reference gene primer amplification. Data came from immunoSEQ multiplex PCR; TCRdb stores just in-frame clones and leaves some out. V, J and clone size are those of that table, while D and trimming were read from the DNA. The sample gives a few hundred thousand clones, 80% of which show up once; approximately 7.4% is in the top ten. The germline V gene has CDR1 SGHTA and CDR2 FQGNSA. V gave up 1 base and J gave up 13 bases, with 10 bases separating them. The CDR3 covers 12 residues. Source material: PBMCs or T cells enriched from blood (not recorded which). The chain carries TRBV7-2 and TRBJ1-4, with D hard to call. This clonotype was sampled from a woman between 35 and 50 years old with acute COVID-19. The CDR3 DNA reads as TGTGCCAGCAGCTTAGTGGCTGGTTTACTGTTTTTT. Translation: CASSLVAGLLFF.